This T cell receptor (beta chain) was captured by sequencing in a study of blood T cell repertoires in COVID-19 (dated by TCRdb to about 2020). Regarding the complete study: Samples from collaborators originated in the United States, Italy and Spain and spanned both the acute and convalescent phases of COVID-19. The material from the prospective study consisted of cDNA or gDNA derived from T cells, B-cell-depleted T cells, or PBMCs. Subjects who had been exposed to COVID-19, were actively infected with it, or had recovered from it provided the deeply sampled blood TCRbeta repertoires that made up the dataset. The repertoires were released in a freely available public database meant as a resource for research on the immune response to SARS-CoV-2. The samples were drawn from two sources: the first 160 participants of the ongoing ImmuneRACE study, and fewer than 1,500 subjects contributed by 6 global collaborators. Sample metadata almost always included a de-identified subject ID, COVID-19 status, age in years and sex. Where HLA class I and class II types were available, the types were taken from metadata supplied by the sample provider, not from assay-based typing. On the study overall, not on this receptor specifically: How much clinical and demographic metadata was included differed by source and by participant, and the metadata was provided uncurated.

TCRbeta CDR3 regions were amplified from genomic DNA by means of the immunoSEQ Assay, a bias-controlled multiplex PCR. As for the authors' bioinformatics: Nucleated cell counts per sample were estimated from amplification of reference gene primers within the assay. To quantify the absolute abundance of each unique TCRbeta CDR3 rearrangement, sequence reads were collapsed and filtered. For each sample, productive Simpson clonality was calculated as the square root of Simpson's diversity index across productive rearrangements. Held by TCRdb, this immuneACCESS table contains in-frame sequences only and omits some clones. Under half of the omission traces to an unresolved V gene where checked; the cause of the rest is unknown. V and J calls and clone size are as listed in that table; D and trimming were resolved from the DNA. Across this sample there are more than 200,000 clones, with 85% to 90% seen only once. The ten largest clones take up roughly 5.6% of the sample.

One collaborating source in Seattle enrolled patients during active infection and followed them longitudinally through the course of disease. Each collaborating institution followed its own protocols to collect whole blood in K2EDTA tubes. For TCRbeta analysis, collaborators shipped samples as frozen whole blood, isolated PBMCs, or DNA extracted from either of those sample types. This clone came up once. Its specific antigen is unknown. Base qualities are not at hand, and no much larger clone is one base apart. Counted from cysteine to phenylalanine, this CDR3 has 16 amino acids. The read is trimmed to its CDR3 DNA, 48 bases read in frame from base 1. The germline V gene (reference sequence) sets CDR1 to MNHEY and CDR2 to SMNVEV. Trimming removed 4 bases from V and 2 bases from J; the gene matches leave 5 bases unexplained.

The specimen sequenced was peripheral blood. The sequence joins TRBV27 to TRBJ2-5, with 12 central nucleotides matching TRBD2. The sequence was obtained from a woman aged 55-69 years with COVID-19, enrolled during active disease. The DNA is as follows: TGTGCCAGCAGTTCCCAAGGGACTAGCGGGCAAGAGACCCAGTACTTC. Translated, it reads CASSSQGTSGQETQYF.